This T cell receptor (beta chain) emerged from a study of blood T cell repertoires in COVID-19. Background on the study: Sites across the United States, Italy and Spain contributed samples from acute and convalescent COVID-19. Nucleic acid was either cDNA or gDNA, and it came from T cells, B-cell-depleted T cells, or PBMCs.

In the study's own analysis: The assay estimated nucleated cells by amplifying reference gene primers. Profiled with immunoSEQ multiplex PCR; TCRdb holds only in-frame clones, not every one. V, J and clone size derive from that table, while D and trimming were established from the DNA sequence. Of 200,000 or so clones listed, around 86% are singletons. Germline-derived CDR1 and CDR2 are MDHEN and SYDVKM. This CDR3 has 16 residues. The J segment lost 0 bases and the V segment lost 2 bases, leaving 2 bases of the junction unmatched. The receptor comes from a woman aged 40 to 50 with acute or convalescent COVID-19. This chain joins TRBV28 and TRBJ2-4, with 9 bases fitting TRBD1. Sequencing used peripheral blood. The CDR3 loop is CASSLVGQGAKNIQYF. CDR3 nucleotide sequence: TGTGCCAGCAGTTTAGTGGGACAGGGAGCCAAAAACATTCAGTACTTC.